The present entry profiles one T cell receptor (beta chain) with its context. The record originates from a study of T cells expressing NK-cell markers. Study in general: One of the eight sequenced donors was seronegative, whereas the other seven were HCMV-seropositive.

Template switching by 5'RACE with UMIs generated the TCR beta cDNA. After re-calling the 5' RACE reads, TCRdb lists one entry per CDR3 protein, DNA absent. The repertoire shows over 150,000 distinct CDR3 sequences; the top ten hold 30% to 45%. Germline V gene data show CDR1 as MGHRA and CDR2 as YSYEKL. The CDR3 totals 14 residues. This TCR was recovered from a woman in her forties or fifties in good health. The J gene is TRBJ2-5, the V gene TRBV4-1. The specimen was blood T cells: a sorted CD56 or NKG2C T cell subset, CD4+ or CD8+ T cells, or bulk PBMC T cells (not recorded which). The CDR3 protein is CASSQDGTQETQYF.